The 3 T cell receptor beta chains below come from one sample, sequenced in a study of cytomegalovirus exposure and HLA in healthy donors. The PCR contained 60 Vbeta and 13 Jbeta primers. Some clones are missing from TCRdb's copy, which holds only in-frame ones; the method was immunoSEQ multiplex PCR. The sample table sets out some 120,000 clones. The sequencing input was PBMCs. Every receptor here comes from a man aged 25-40 years in good health and CMV-seronegative.

The rearrangement joins TRBV27 to TRBJ1-6; D gene unclear. Trimming cost V 6 bases and J 2 bases, with 8 bases left between them. This CDR3 spans 14 amino acids. Germline CDR1 reads MNHEY; CDR2 reads SMNVEV (reference sequence). CDR3 protein: CASSYRAYNSPLHF. DNA for the CDR3: TGTGCCAGCAGCTATCGGGCCTATAATTCACCCCTCCACTTT.

The genes are TRBV27 and TRBJ2-7, with a possible D match to TRBD2 (6 bases). The CDR3 sequence is 14 residues long. Germline-derived CDR1 and CDR2 are MNHEY and SMNVEV (reference sequence). V was cut by 5 bases and J by 3 bases, with 14 bases left in between. The DNA for the CDR3 is TGTGCCAGCAGTGGGGCGGGGAGCGACTACGAGCAGTACTTC. Translating it yields CASSGAGSDYEQYF.

The V gene is TRBV27, the J gene TRBJ2-7; D is perhaps TRBD2 (6 bases). Germline CDR1 reads MNHEY; CDR2 reads SMNVEV (reference sequence). The ends were cut back, 5 bases at V and 5 bases at J, with 13 bases in the middle. The CDR3 runs to 13 residues. CDR3 residues: CASSDGTLHEQYF. The CDR3 bases are TGTGCCAGCAGTGACGGGACTTTGCACGAGCAGTACTTC.